The rows below give T cell receptor beta chains drawn from one sample of a study of shared clonotypes between healthy human individuals. This table comes from immunoSEQ multiplex PCR, and its TCRdb copy is limited to in-frame clones, with some not included. The table has more than 900,000 clones, 75% to 85% seen once. The sample comprised memory CD4+ T cells from PBMCs. The receptors were gathered from a man younger than 35 in good health. Some clones in this sample may be carry-over from other donors' samples. Both conserved end residues are part of each CDR3. D genes are given only for firm matches. The listing skips clone size in some rows; elsewhere it reads once, few, many or a size class.

TRBV28	NA	TRBJ1-5	NA	13	CASRPYSNQPQHF	TGTGCCAGCAGACCTTATAGCAATCAGCCCCAGCATTTT
TRBV28	NA	TRBJ2-6	NA	17	CASSTGRGAGGANVLTF	TGTGCCAGCAGTACCGGACGGGGGGCAGGTGGGGCCAACGTCCTGACTTTC
TRBV9	TRBD2	TRBJ2-7	NA	19	CASSVGITGLAGVLYEQYF	TGTGCCAGCAGCGTAGGGATAACGGGACTAGCGGGAGTTCTCTACGAGCAGTACTTC
TRBV28	NA	TRBJ1-2	NA	11	CALAGEDGYTF	TGTGCCCTTGCAGGGGAAGATGGCTACACCTTC
TRBV4-3	NA	TRBJ2-5	many	13	CASSQATGETQYF	TGCGCCAGCAGCCAAGCCACCGGGGAGACCCAGTACTTC
TRBV7-9	NA	TRBJ1-1	NA	14	CASSLLTGGIEAFF	TGTGCCAGCAGCTTACTAACGGGGGGAATTGAAGCTTTCTTT
TRBV29-1	NA	TRBJ1-2	NA	11	CSVWDVGSYTF	TGCAGCGTTTGGGACGTCGGGAGCTACACCTTC
TRBV29-1	TRBD1	TRBJ1-3	NA	14	CSVLQGFPGNTIYF	TGCAGCGTGTTACAGGGGTTCCCTGGAAACACCATATATTTT
TRBV5-5	NA	TRBJ2-3	NA	12	CASGTRTDTQYF	TGTGCCAGCGGGACTCGCACAGATACGCAGTATTTT
TRBV18	NA	TRBJ2-3	NA	14	CASSPPGTTDTQYF	TGTGCCAGCTCACCCCCGGGAACCACAGATACGCAGTATTTT
TRBV4-3	NA	TRBJ2-2	NA	17	CASSQEYQGISTGELFF	TGCGCCAGCAGCCAAGAATACCAGGGGATAAGCACCGGGGAGCTGTTTTTT
TRBV7-2	NA	TRBJ2-2	NA	15	CASSGGIPNTGELFF	TGTGCCAGCTCCGGAGGTATCCCGAACACCGGGGAGCTGTTTTTT
TRBV7-9	NA	TRBJ2-2	NA	14	CASSLPVFMGELFF	TGTGCCAGCAGCCTACCGGTCTTCATGGGGGAGCTGTTTTTT
TRBV27	NA	TRBJ1-2	NA	15	CASSEQGVRSYGYTF	TGTGCCAGCAGTGAACAGGGAGTTCGTAGCTATGGCTACACCTTC
TRBV28	NA	TRBJ1-3	NA	15	CASSPWMSSGNTIYF	TGTGCCAGCAGTCCATGGATGTCCTCTGGAAACACCATATATTTT
TRBV5-6	NA	TRBJ2-4	once	14	CASSLASLRNIQYF	TGTGCCAGCAGCTTGGCCTCACTGCGGAACATTCAGTACTTC
TRBV4-1	NA	TRBJ2-1	NA	17	CASSHYRRGRSYNEQFF	TGCGCCAGCAGCCACTACCGACGGGGGAGATCCTACAATGAGCAGTTCTTC
TRBV7-3	NA	TRBJ2-7	NA	15	CASSLLFTGVSEQYF	TGTGCCAGCAGCTTACTTTTTACGGGAGTTTCCGAGCAGTACTTC
TRBV28	NA	TRBJ2-7	NA	13	CASRRGGLYEQYF	TGTGCCAGCAGGAGGGGGGGCCTCTACGAGCAGTACTTC
TRBV5-1	NA	TRBJ1-1	few	13	CASSDQVNTEAFF	TGCGCCAGCAGCGACCAAGTGAACACTGAAGCTTTCTTT
TRBV4-2	TRBD2	TRBJ2-3	NA	15	CASSQVLAGADTQYF	TGTGCCAGCAGCCAAGTGCTAGCGGGGGCAGATACGCAGTATTTT
TRBV18	TRBD1	TRBJ2-3	NA	15	CASSPITGATDTQYF	TGTGCCAGCTCACCTATTACAGGGGCCACAGATACGCAGTATTTT
TRBV30	TRBD1	TRBJ1-5	NA	13	CAWRTGASQPQHF	TGTGCCTGGAGGACAGGGGCTAGTCAGCCCCAGCATTTT
TRBV7-2	NA	TRBJ2-3	NA	14	CASSFSGSTDTQYF	TGTGCCAGCAGCTTTAGCGGTTCCACAGATACGCAGTATTTT
TRBV10-3	TRBD1	TRBJ1-4	NA	12	CATRQGKEKLFF	TGTGCCACCCGACAGGGGAAGGAAAAACTGTTTTTT
TRBV19	NA	TRBJ1-1	NA	10	CASIGPEAFF	TGTGCCAGTATCGGACCTGAAGCTTTCTTT
TRBV29-1	TRBD1	TRBJ1-1	NA	13	CSVVDRGTTEAFF	TGCAGCGTTGTGGACAGGGGGACCACTGAAGCTTTCTTT
TRBV7-2	NA	TRBJ2-7	once	14	CASSFIVSEYEQYF	TGTGCCAGCAGCTTTATAGTTAGCGAGTACGAGCAGTACTTC
TRBV19	TRBD1	TRBJ2-5	NA	13	CASSAQTGPAQYF	TGTGCCAGTAGCGCCCAGACAGGGCCGGCCCAGTACTTC
TRBV7-6	TRBD2	TRBJ2-5	NA	16	CASSLNRGGTQETQYF	TGTGCCAGCAGCTTAAACCGGGGAGGGACGCAAGAGACCCAGTACTTC
TRBV19	NA	TRBJ2-6	NA	16	CASSNFISSGANVLTF	TGTGCCAGTAGTAACTTTATATCCTCTGGGGCCAACGTCCTGACTTTC
TRBV5-1	NA	TRBJ1-2	NA	15	CASSAWGDSNYGYTF	TGCGCCAGCAGCGCCTGGGGGGATTCTAACTATGGCTACACCTTC
TRBV4-2	NA	TRBJ2-2	few	16	CASSRLIGGNTGELFF	TGTGCCAGCAGCCGACTGATAGGGGGGAACACCGGGGAGCTGTTTTTT
TRBV20-1	NA	TRBJ2-1	once	11	CSARGDNEQFF	TGCAGTGCTAGGGGGGACAATGAGCAGTTCTTC
TRBV6-1	TRBD1	TRBJ1-2	once	16	CASSEARWGRGNGYTF	TGTGCCAGCAGTGAAGCGCGATGGGGCAGGGGGAATGGCTACACCTTC
TRBV30	NA	TRBJ1-1	NA	11	CAWSVRAASFF	TGTGCCTGGAGTGTACGAGCGGCATCTTTCTTT
TRBV7-8	NA	TRBJ2-1	NA	12	CASSYSRGEQFF	TGTGCCAGCAGCTACTCTAGGGGGGAGCAGTTCTTC
TRBV7-9	TRBD1	TRBJ2-4	NA	15	CASSLSGQPNNIQYF	TGTGCCAGCAGCTTATCGGGACAGCCTAACAACATTCAGTACTTC
TRBV7-2	NA	TRBJ1-1	NA	12	CASSSAWDRAFF	TGTGCCAGCAGCTCCGCGTGGGATCGGGCTTTCTTT
TRBV6-1	TRBD1	TRBJ1-2	NA	14	CASSEARDRGGYTF	TGTGCCAGCAGTGAGGCCCGGGACAGGGGGGGCTACACCTTC
TRBV5-1	TRBD2	TRBJ2-1	NA	15	CASSQGGGRDNEQFF	TGCGCCAGCAGCCAAGGGGGCGGGAGGGACAATGAGCAGTTCTTC
TRBV10-2	NA	TRBJ2-6	NA	13	CASFRAGANVLTF	TGCGCCAGCTTTCGGGCTGGGGCCAACGTCCTGACTTTC
TRBV19	TRBD1	TRBJ1-3	NA	14	CASAGGFSGNTIYF	TGTGCCAGTGCAGGGGGCTTCTCTGGAAACACCATATATTTT
TRBV6-5	NA	TRBJ1-4	few	13	CASSYPGWEKLFF	TGTGCCAGCAGTTACCCAGGGTGGGAAAAACTGTTTTTT
TRBV10-3	NA	TRBJ2-3	NA	15	CAIKSQGGIGDTQYF	TGTGCCATCAAATCACAGGGAGGTATCGGAGATACGCAGTATTTT
TRBV5-1	NA	TRBJ2-3	NA	16	CASSRDPGADTDTQYF	TGCGCCAGCAGCAGGGACCCGGGAGCTGACACAGATACGCAGTATTTT
TRBV11-2	NA	TRBJ2-3	NA	16	CASRKGSGNQADTQYF	TGTGCCAGCAGGAAGGGGTCGGGGAATCAGGCAGATACGCAGTATTTT
TRBV6-4	TRBD1	TRBJ2-7	once	15	CASRPGDRASYEQYF	TGTGCCAGCAGGCCGGGGGACAGGGCCTCCTACGAGCAGTACTTC
TRBV30	TRBD2	TRBJ2-5	NA	14	CAWTTSGVEETQYF	TGTGCCTGGACGACTAGCGGAGTTGAAGAGACCCAGTACTTC
TRBV30	TRBD1	TRBJ2-7	NA	16	CAWSAGQGGNPYEQYF	TGTGCCTGGAGTGCCGGACAGGGCGGGAACCCCTACGAGCAGTACTTC
TRBV7-2	TRBD1	TRBJ2-6	NA	17	CASSSGTGALWANVLTF	TGTGCCAGCAGCTCCGGGACAGGAGCCCTCTGGGCCAACGTCCTGACTTTC
TRBV2	NA	TRBJ1-1	NA	11	CASGVNTEAFF	TGTGCCAGCGGCGTGAACACTGAAGCTTTCTTT
TRBV2	NA	TRBJ1-5	NA	15	CASSENTGRGQPQHF	TGTGCCAGCAGTGAAAATACAGGGCGAGGTCAGCCCCAGCATTTT